The present T cell receptor (beta chain) was sequenced within a study of CD8 T cells in Susac syndrome. Comments on this clonotype: No antigen is known for it.

Study outcomes and limitations: A relatively small number of individuals underwent TCR sequencing and HLA analysis.

It was with random hexamers that about 0.45 to 1 ug RNA was reverse transcribed. By means of immunoSEQ multiplex PCR, TCR beta CDR3 spanning 54 Vbeta and 13 Jbeta underwent amplification. Via MiXCR, TCRdb re-called the immunoSEQ multiplex PCR reads, giving one row per CDR3 protein. The sample records 130,000 to 150,000 distinct CDR3 sequences, approximately 93% being singletons. Sequencing of TCR beta was performed on blood CD8+ T cells and on blood CD4+ T cells. Bulk CD8+ and CD4+ cells came from magnetic negative isolation; CD8+ TEMRA by FACS. CDR3 length equals 16 residues. V shed 7 bases and J 4 bases; nucleotides not matched to a gene: 13. Germline-derived CDR1 and CDR2 are SGHNT and YYREEE (reference sequence).

The sequence came from a human donor in good health. The gene calls are TRBV5-4 and TRBJ2-2; 7 bases are a match to TRBD2. The source material was CD4+ T cells from PBMCs. CDR3 bases: TGTGCCAGCCACCTGCCAGGGAGGGTGGGCACCGGGGAGCTGTTTTTT. This translates into CASHLPGRVGTGELFF.